Sequencing of this T cell receptor (beta chain) was carried out in a study of Graves' ophthalmopathy and Graves' hyperthyroidism. Concerning this clonotype: Its antigen is as yet unknown.

CDR3 regions of TCR beta were amplified from RNA transcripts. Second-round multiplex PCR followed a first-round RT-PCR using HTBI primers. One entry per CDR3 protein results from TCRdb running MiXCR on the multiplex PCR reads. The sample comprises approximately 160,000 distinct CDR3 sequences, about two fifths of which are singletons, and approximately 8.9% rests with the top ten. The CDR3 covers 14 residues. The ends were cut back, 6 bases at V and 0 bases at J, with 9 bases in the middle. Whole-study findings and limits: The model forecast ophthalmopathy progression, reaching roughly 71% sensitivity and roughly 72% specificity.

Specimen: peripheral blood. The source of this sequence is a man under 40 with Graves' ophthalmopathy. This rearrangement joins TRBV12-3 or TRBV12-4 to TRBJ1-3; possibly TRBD1 for D (6 bases). CDR3 bases: TGTGCCAGCAGGAGGACAGTCTCTGGAAACACCATATATTTT. This translates into CASRRTVSGNTIYF.